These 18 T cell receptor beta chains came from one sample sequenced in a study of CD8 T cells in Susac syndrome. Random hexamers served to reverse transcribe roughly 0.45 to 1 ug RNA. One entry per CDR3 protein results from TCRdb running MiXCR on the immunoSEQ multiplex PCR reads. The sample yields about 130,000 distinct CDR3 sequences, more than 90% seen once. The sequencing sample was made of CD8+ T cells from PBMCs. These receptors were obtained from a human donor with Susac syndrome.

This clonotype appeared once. CDR3 in DNA: TGCAGCGTAGGGACAGGCGACGGAAACACCATATATTTT. This sequence encodes CSVGTGDGNTIYF. The chain recombines TRBV29-1 with TRBJ1-3, with TRBD1 identical over 8 bases. Germline-derived CDR1 and CDR2 are SQVTM and ANQGSEA. J lost 4 bases, V lost 6 bases, and 5 bases had no gene match. CDR3 size: 13 residues. Combining the CDR3 with reference TRBV29-1 and TRBJ1-3 gives the whole variable domain SAVISQKPSRDICQRGTSLTIQCQVDSQVTMMFWYRQQPGQSLTLIATANQGSEATYESGFVIDKFPISRPNLTFSTLTVSNMSPEDSSIYLCSVGTGDGNTIYFGEGSWLTVV.

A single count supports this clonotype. The CDR3 coding sequence is TGTGCCACCAGCGGCCAGTCTAGGTACGAGCAGTACTTC. Amino acid sequence: CATSGQSRYEQYF. V usage is TRBV15 and J usage is TRBJ2-7; D is uncertain. There are 13 residues in the CDR3. Germline lookup yields CDR1 LNHNV and CDR2 YYDKDF (reference sequence). Trimming removed 5 bases from V and 4 bases from J, with 12 bases in between.

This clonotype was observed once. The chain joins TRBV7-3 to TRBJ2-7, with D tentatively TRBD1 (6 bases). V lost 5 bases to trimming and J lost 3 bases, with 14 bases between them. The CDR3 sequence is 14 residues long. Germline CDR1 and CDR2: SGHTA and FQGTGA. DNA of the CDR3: TGTGCCAGCAGCAAACCCACAGGGATCTACGAGCAGTACTTC. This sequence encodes CASSKPTGIYEQYF.

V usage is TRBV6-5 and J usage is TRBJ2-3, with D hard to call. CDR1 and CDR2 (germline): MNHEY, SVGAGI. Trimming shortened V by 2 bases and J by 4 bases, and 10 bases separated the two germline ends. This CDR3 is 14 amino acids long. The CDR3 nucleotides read TGTGCCAGCAGTTACGCCCAAGTCGCAGATACGCAGTATTTT. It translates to CASSYAQVADTQYF.

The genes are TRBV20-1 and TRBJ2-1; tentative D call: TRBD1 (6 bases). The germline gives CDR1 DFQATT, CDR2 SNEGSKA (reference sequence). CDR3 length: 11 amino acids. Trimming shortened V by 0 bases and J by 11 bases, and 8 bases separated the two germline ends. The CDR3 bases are TGCAGTGCTAGAGATGGGGGCCAGCAGTTCTTC. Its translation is CSARDGGQQFF.

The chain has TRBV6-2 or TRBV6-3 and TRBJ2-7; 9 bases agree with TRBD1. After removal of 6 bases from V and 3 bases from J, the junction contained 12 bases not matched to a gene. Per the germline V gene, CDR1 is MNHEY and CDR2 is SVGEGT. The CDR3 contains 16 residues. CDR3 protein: CASRDLRDRVNYEQYF. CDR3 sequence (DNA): TGTGCCAGCAGAGATCTCCGGGACAGGGTTAACTACGAGCAGTACTTC.

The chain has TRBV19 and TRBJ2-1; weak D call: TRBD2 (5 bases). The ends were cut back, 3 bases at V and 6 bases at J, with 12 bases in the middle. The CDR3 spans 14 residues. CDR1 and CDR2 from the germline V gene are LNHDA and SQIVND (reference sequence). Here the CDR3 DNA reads TGTGCCAGTAGTATTAGGCTAGCAGCCAATGAGCAGTTCTTC. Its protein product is CASSIRLAANEQFF.

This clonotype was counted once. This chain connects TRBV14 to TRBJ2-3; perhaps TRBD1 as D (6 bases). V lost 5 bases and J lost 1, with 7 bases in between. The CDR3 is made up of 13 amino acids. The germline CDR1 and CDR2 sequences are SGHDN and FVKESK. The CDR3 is CASSWGRTDTQYF. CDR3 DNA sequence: TGTGCCAGCAGCTGGGGGCGCACAGATACGCAGTATTTT.

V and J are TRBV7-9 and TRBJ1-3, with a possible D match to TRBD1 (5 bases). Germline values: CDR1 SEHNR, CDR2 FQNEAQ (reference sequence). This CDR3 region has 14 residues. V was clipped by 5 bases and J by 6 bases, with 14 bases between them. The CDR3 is CASSKSGAENTIYF. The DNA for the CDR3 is TGTGCCAGCAGCAAATCCGGGGCTGAAAACACCATATATTTT.

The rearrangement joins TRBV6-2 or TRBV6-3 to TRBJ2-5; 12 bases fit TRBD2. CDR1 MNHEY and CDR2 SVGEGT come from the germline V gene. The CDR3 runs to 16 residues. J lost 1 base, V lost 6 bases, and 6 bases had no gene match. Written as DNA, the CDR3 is TGTGCCAGCAGCCCAGGACTAGCGGGATTCCAAGAGACCCAGTACTTC. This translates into CASSPGLAGFQETQYF.

Here the CDR3 DNA reads TGTGCCAGCAGCTCTGAAAATGAGCAGTTCTTC. Translated: CASSSENEQFF. V usage is TRBV13 and J usage is TRBJ2-1; D not certain. The length of the CDR3 is 11 residues. With 4 bases removed from V and 7 bases from J, the gap between germline ends came to 5 bases. CDR1 and CDR2 (germline): PRHDT, FYEKMQ (reference sequence).

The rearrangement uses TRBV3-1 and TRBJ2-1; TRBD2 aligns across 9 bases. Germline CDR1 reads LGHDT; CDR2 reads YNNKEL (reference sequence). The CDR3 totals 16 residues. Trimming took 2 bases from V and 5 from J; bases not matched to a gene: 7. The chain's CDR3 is CASSQLPSGEDNEQFF. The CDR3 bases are TGTGCCAGCAGCCAATTACCTAGCGGGGAGGACAATGAGCAGTTCTTC.

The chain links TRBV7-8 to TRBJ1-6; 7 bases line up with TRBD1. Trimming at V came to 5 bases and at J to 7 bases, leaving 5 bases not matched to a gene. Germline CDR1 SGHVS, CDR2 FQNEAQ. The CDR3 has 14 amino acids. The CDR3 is CASSRTGENSPLHF. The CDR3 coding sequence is TGTGCCAGCAGCCGCACAGGGGAAAATTCACCCCTCCACTTT. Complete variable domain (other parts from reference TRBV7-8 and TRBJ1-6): GAGVSQSPRYKVAKRGQDVALRCDPISGHVSLFWYQQALGQGPEFLTYFQNEAQLDKSGLPSDRFFAERPEGSVSTLKIQRTQQEDSAVYLCASSRTGENSPLHFGNGTRLTVT.

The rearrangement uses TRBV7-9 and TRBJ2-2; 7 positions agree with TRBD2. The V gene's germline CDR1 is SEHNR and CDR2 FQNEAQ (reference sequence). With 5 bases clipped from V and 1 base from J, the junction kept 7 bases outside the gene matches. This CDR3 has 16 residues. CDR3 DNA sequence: TGTGCCAGCAGCCAAATGGCGGGGGAGAACACCGGGGAGCTGTTTTTT. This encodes CASSQMAGENTGELFF.

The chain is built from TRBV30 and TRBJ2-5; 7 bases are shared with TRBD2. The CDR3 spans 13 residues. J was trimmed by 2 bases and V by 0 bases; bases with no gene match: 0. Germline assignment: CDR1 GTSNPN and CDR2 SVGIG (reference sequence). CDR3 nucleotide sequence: TGTGCCTGGAGTGTTAGCGGGCAAGAGACCCAGTACTTC. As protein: CAWSVSGQETQYF.

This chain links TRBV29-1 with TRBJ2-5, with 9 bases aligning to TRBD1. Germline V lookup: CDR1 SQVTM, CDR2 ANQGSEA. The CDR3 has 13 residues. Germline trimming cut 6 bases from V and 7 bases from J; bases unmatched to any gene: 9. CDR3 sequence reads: CSVVTGGGGTQYF. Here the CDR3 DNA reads TGCAGCGTGGTGACAGGGGGAGGAGGGACCCAGTACTTC.

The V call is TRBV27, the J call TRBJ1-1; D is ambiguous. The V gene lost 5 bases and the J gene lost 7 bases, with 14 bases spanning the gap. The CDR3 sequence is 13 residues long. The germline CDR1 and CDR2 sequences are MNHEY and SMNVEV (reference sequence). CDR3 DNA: TGTGCCAGCAGTGCGGTTTATCGAGGTGAAGCTTTCTTT. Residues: CASSAVYRGEAFF.

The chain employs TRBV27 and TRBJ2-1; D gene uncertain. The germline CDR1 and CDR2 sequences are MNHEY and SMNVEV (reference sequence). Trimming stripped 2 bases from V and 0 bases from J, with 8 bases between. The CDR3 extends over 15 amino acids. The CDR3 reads CASSLAPSSYNEQFF. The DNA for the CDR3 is TGTGCCAGCAGTTTAGCCCCGAGCTCCTACAATGAGCAGTTCTTC.